This record covers a single T cell receptor beta chain. This sample was taken from a study of blood T cell repertoires in COVID-19. Overall study context: COVID-19 samples from acute and convalescent phases originated in the United States, Italy and Spain.

Deletions cut 8 bases from V and 10 bases from J, with 24 bases between. The CDR3 covers 15 residues. CDR1 is SGHVS and CDR2 is FNYEAQ in the germline V gene. The table came from immunoSEQ multiplex PCR; TCRdb's copy has only in-frame clones and leaves some out. The profile shows 140,000 or so clones, 60% to 85% of them singletons. Sequenced input: peripheral blood. This clonotype was obtained from a man over 45 with acute or convalescent COVID-19. V is TRBV7-6 and J is TRBJ2-1; weak D call: TRBD2 (5 bases). Written as DNA, the CDR3 is TGTGCCAGCGCATATCCTGGCGGCCTCGGAGGAGAGCAGTTCTTC. Translation: CASAYPGGLGGEQFF. The variable domain in full, completed from reference TRBV7-6 and TRBJ2-1, reads GAGVSQSPRYKVTKRGQDVALRCDPISGHVSLYWYRQALGQGPEFLTYFNYEAQQDKSGLPNDRFSAERPEGSISTLTIQRTEQRDSAMYRCASAYPGGLGGEQFFGPGTRLTVL.